Following are 16 T cell receptor beta chains from one sample sequenced in a study of blood T cell repertoires in COVID-19. Method: immunoSEQ multiplex PCR; TCRdb's copy keeps in-frame clones and lacks some. Of about 300,000 clones listed, about 87% were seen once; the top ten hold 1.5% to 2%. The sample comprised peripheral blood. These receptors were obtained from a woman aged 25 to 39 with COVID-19, enrolled during active disease.

The V call is TRBV3-1 (or the pseudogene TRBV3-2), the J call TRBJ2-5; 12 bases map to TRBD2. The CDR3 consists of 15 residues. V was clipped by 4 bases and J by 4 bases; unmatched bases: 4. CDR1 and CDR2 (germline): LGHDT, YNNKEL (reference sequence). CDR3 in amino acids: CASSPSGGALETQYF. In nucleotides, the CDR3 is TGTGCCAGCAGCCCTAGCGGGGGGGCGTTAGAGACCCAGTACTTC.

V usage is TRBV21-1 and J usage is TRBJ1-5; TRBD1, the D gene given by the table, was not confirmed from the DNA. TRBV21-1 is listed as a pseudogene. The CDR3 contains 17 residues. Written as DNA, the CDR3 is TGTGCCAGCAGCCAACTGTATCGACATTATGAGTCTCAGCCCCAGCATTTT. Translating it yields CASSQLYRHYESQPQHF.

V gene TRBV28 combines with J gene TRBJ1-3; D gene uncertain. The CDR3 sequence is 15 residues long. From germline, CDR1 is MDHEN and CDR2 SYDVKM. Trimming removed 7 bases from V and 0 bases from J, with 13 bases in between. CDR3 loop: CASIEGGSSGNTIYF. The CDR3 DNA follows: TGTGCCAGCATCGAGGGTGGGAGCTCTGGAAACACCATATATTTT. Complete variable domain (other parts from reference TRBV28 and TRBJ1-3): DVKVTQSSRYLVKRTGEKVFLECVQDMDHENMFWYRQDPGLGLRLIYFSYDVKMKEKGDIPEGYSVSREKKERFSLILESASTNQTSMYLCASIEGGSSGNTIYFGEGSWLTVV.

The chain employs TRBV7-9 and TRBJ1-4, with 7 bases aligning to TRBD1. Germline CDR1 reads SEHNR; CDR2 reads FQNEAQ (reference sequence). V shed 1 base, J shed 10 bases, and the junction held 3 bases outside the gene matches. The CDR3 has 13 residues. This CDR3 reads CASSLGTGGKLFF. The CDR3 DNA reads TGTGCCAGCAGCTTAGGGACAGGAGGAAAACTGTTTTTT.

The V gene is TRBV18, the J gene TRBJ1-2; 7 bases are a match to TRBD1. Germline V gene data show CDR1 as KGHSH and CDR2 as LQKENI. CDR3 length equals 16 residues. J was trimmed by 4 bases and V by 5 bases; bases with no gene match: 13. Here the CDR3 DNA reads TGTGCCAGCTCATCGGGACAGAGGTCTGGCGGCTATGGCTACACCTTC. Translated: CASSSGQRSGGYGYTF.

The chain uses TRBV7-3 and TRBJ2-1; 9 bases match TRBD2. Germline loops: CDR1 SGHTA, CDR2 FQGTGA. This CDR3 is 17 amino acids long. J was trimmed by 5 bases and V by 1 base; bases with no gene match: 9. CDR3: CASSLISGASGDNEQFF. In DNA form, the CDR3 reads TGTGCCAGCAGCTTAATTTCGGGGGCTAGCGGGGACAATGAGCAGTTCTTC.

V and J are TRBV19 and TRBJ1-5; D call uncertain. CDR1 LNHDA and CDR2 SQIVND come from the germline V gene (reference sequence). The CDR3 spans 14 residues. Deletions cut 6 bases from V and 10 bases from J, with 19 bases between. The CDR3 DNA follows: TGTGCCAGTAGGGAGAGCCCGTATAATTATCCCCAGCATTTT. Translating gives CASRESPYNYPQHF.

The chain has TRBV18 and TRBJ1-1; TRBD1 is a possible D gene (6 bases). Germline V gene data show CDR1 as KGHSH and CDR2 as LQKENI. Trimming shortened V by 5 bases and J by 6 bases, and 19 bases separated the two germline ends. The length of the CDR3 is 15 residues. The CDR3 region is CASSATRQGKSEAFF. The CDR3 coding sequence is TGTGCCAGCTCAGCCACCCGGCAGGGGAAATCTGAAGCTTTCTTT. Using reference TRBV18 and TRBJ1-1 for the parts outside the CDR3, the full variable domain is NAGVMQNPRHLVRRRGQEARLRCSPMKGHSHVYWYRQLPEEGLKFMVYLQKENIIDESGMPKERFSAEFPKEGPSILRIQQVVRGDSAAYFCASSATRQGKSEAFFGQGTRLTVV.

V usage is TRBV5-1 and J usage is TRBJ1-5; D is perhaps TRBD1 (6 bases). This CDR3 is 15 amino acids long. Trimming removed 0 bases from V and 5 bases from J, with 12 bases in between. Per germline, CDR1 SGHRS and CDR2 YFSETQ. The CDR3 coding sequence is TGCGCCAGCAGCTTGGTATCAGGGGTCGATCAGCCCCAGCATTTT. This encodes CASSLVSGVDQPQHF.

The V and J genes are TRBV11-2 and TRBJ2-1; 16 nucleotides align to TRBD2. The CDR3 is 17 residues long. V was pared by 5 bases and J by 7 bases, with 8 bases of the junction left unmatched. Germline V CDR1 and CDR2: SGHAT, FQNNGV. CDR3 protein: CASSRRGTSGGENEQFF. For the CDR3, the DNA is TGTGCCAGCAGCCGTCGTGGGACTAGCGGGGGGGAAAATGAGCAGTTCTTC.

As concerns this clone: Additional DNA sequences in this sample encode the identical CDR3. V usage is TRBV28 and J usage is TRBJ1-1; possibly TRBD1 for D (5 bases). V lost 3 bases, J lost 5 bases, and 13 bases lay in between. CDR1 MDHEN and CDR2 SYDVKM come from the germline V gene. This CDR3 contains 14 residues. CDR3 sequence reads: CASSLGGAGTEAFF. CDR3 sequence (DNA): TGTGCCAGCAGTTTGGGAGGGGCCGGGACTGAAGCTTTCTTT.

The genes are TRBV19 and TRBJ1-1, with D perhaps matching TRBD1 (6 bases). V was clipped by 2 bases and J by 5 bases, with 15 bases between them. Germline V gene sequence: CDR1 LNHDA, CDR2 SQIVND (reference sequence). The CDR3 extends over 15 amino acids. The CDR3 DNA is TGTGCCAGTAGTATACGGGACAACGAAAAGACTGAAGCTTTCTTT. Its translation: CASSIRDNEKTEAFF.

For the CDR3, the DNA is TGTGCCAGCAGCTTGGACTTCAATCAGCCCCAGCATTTT. The encoded protein is CASSLDFNQPQHF. The chain links TRBV7-2 to TRBJ1-5; no clear D gene. CDR1 is SGHTA and CDR2 is FQGNSA in the germline V gene. The CDR3 runs 13 residues. The V end was cut by 3 bases, the J end by 3 bases, with 6 bases between.

The genes are TRBV5-1 and TRBJ2-6; D is unclear. Germline assignment: CDR1 SGHRS and CDR2 YFSETQ. The CDR3 is 16 residues long. Trimming cost V 4 bases and J 0 bases, with 11 bases left between them. CDR3 loop: CASSVNTGSGANVLTF. CDR3 nucleotide sequence: TGCGCCAGCAGCGTTAACACGGGCTCTGGGGCCAACGTCCTGACTTTC.

This clone was seen just once. The CDR3 region has the DNA TGTGCCAGCACCCGAGGCGCGGGGGGGGAGACCCAGTACTTC. Translation: CASTRGAGGETQYF. J is TRBJ2-5 and V is TRBV2, with 9 bases fitting TRBD2. The CDR3 has 14 amino acids. The germline V gene has CDR1 SNHLY and CDR2 FYNNEI. With 7 bases clipped from V and 5 bases from J, the junction kept 8 bases outside the gene matches.

The chain has TRBV28 and TRBJ1-1, with a tentative D call TRBD1 (6 bases). Germline lookup yields CDR1 MDHEN and CDR2 SYDVKM. V was clipped by 7 bases and J by 0 bases, with 21 bases between them. This CDR3 is 17 amino acids long. The CDR3 loop reads CASTPISGGTMNTEAFF. The CDR3 region has the DNA TGTGCCAGCACCCCCATTTCTGGGGGCACGATGAACACTGAAGCTTTCTTT.